The clone carrying this TCR beta chain was seen a few times. The CDR3 is 14 amino acids. Germline CDR1 reads MNHEY; CDR2 reads SMNVEV (reference sequence). The V end lost 7 bases, the J end lost 4 bases, and 14 bases lay between the germline ends. For the second PCR, which ran for 7 to 11 cycles, a sample-barcoded 5' primer and a J-beta primer mix were used. Using its own MiXCR run on the 5' RACE reads, TCRdb lists one record per CDR3 protein. Seen here are about 1.4 million distinct CDR3 sequences, approximately 59% observed once, and the top ten hold 6.5% to 8.5%. The data were obtained in a study of blood T cells in healthy people across ages.

This TCR was sampled from a man between 18 and 29 years old in good health. What was sequenced was blood. The chain is built from TRBV27 and TRBJ2-1; TRBD2 is a possible D gene (6 bases). The CDR3 sequence: CASTTSLPYNEQFF. For the CDR3, the DNA is TGTGCCAGCACGACTAGTTTGCCTTACAATGAGCAGTTCTTC.